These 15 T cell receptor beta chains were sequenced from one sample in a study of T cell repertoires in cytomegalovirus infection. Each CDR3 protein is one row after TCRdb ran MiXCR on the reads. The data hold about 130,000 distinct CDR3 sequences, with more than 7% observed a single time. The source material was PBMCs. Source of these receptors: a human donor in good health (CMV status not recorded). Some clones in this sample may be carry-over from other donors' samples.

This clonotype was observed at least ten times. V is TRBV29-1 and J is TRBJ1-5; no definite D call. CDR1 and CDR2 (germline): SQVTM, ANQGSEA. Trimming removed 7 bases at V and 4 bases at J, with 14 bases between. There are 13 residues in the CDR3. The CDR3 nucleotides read TGCAGCGCCGTGAGGGAGGCAAATCAGCCCCAGCATTTT. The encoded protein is CSAVREANQPQHF.

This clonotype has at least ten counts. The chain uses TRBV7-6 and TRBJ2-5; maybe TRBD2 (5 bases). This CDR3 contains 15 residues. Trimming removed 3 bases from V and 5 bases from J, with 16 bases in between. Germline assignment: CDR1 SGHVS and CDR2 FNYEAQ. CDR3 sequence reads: CASSLGSRVVETQYF. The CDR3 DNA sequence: TGTGCCAGCAGCTTGGGGTCGAGGGTCGTGGAGACCCAGTACTTC. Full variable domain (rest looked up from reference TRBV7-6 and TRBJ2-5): GAGVSQSPRYKVTKRGQDVALRCDPISGHVSLYWYRQALGQGPEFLTYFNYEAQQDKSGLPNDRFSAERPEGSISTLTIQRTEQRDSAMYRCASSLGSRVVETQYFGPGTRLLVL.

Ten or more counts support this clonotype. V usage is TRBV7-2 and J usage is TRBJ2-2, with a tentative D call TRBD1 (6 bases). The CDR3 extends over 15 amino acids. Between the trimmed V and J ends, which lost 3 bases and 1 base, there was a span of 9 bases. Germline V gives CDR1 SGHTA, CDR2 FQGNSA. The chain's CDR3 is CASSFGQMNTGELFF. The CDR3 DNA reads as TGTGCCAGCAGCTTTGGACAGATGAACACCGGGGAGCTGTTTTTT.

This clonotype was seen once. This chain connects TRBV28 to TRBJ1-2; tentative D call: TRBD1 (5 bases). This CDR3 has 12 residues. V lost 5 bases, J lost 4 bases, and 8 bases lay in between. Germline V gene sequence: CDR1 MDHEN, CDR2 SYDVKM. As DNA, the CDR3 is TGTGCCAGCAGTGTTGACAGCTATGGCTACACCTTC. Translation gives CASSVDSYGYTF.

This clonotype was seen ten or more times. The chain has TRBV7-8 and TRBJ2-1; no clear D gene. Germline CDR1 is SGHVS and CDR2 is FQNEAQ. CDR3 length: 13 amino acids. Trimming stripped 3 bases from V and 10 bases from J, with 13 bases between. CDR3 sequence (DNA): TGTGCCAGCAGCTTTGCTTCAGGTCGGGAGCAGTTCTTC. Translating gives CASSFASGREQFF.

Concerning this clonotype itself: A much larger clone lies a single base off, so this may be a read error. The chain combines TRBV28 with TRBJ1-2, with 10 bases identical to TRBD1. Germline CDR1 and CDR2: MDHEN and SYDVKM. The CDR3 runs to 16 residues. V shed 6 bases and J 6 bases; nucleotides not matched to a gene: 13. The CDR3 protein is CASRPRTGGETDGYTF. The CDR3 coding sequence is TGTGCCAGCAGGCCGCGGACAGGGGGTGAGACCGATGGCTACACCTTC.

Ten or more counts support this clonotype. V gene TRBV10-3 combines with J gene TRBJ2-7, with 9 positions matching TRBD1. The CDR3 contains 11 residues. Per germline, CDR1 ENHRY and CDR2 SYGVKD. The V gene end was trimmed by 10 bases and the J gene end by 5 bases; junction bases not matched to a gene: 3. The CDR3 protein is CATGTGNEQYF. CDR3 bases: TGTGCCACGGGGACAGGGAACGAGCAGTACTTC.

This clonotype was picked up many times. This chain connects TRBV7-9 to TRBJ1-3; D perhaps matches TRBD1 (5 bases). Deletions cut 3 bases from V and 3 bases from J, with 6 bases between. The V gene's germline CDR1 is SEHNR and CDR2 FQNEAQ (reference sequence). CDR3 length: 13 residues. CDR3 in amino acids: CASSFRDGNTIYF. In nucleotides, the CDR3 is TGTGCCAGCAGCTTCAGGGATGGAAACACCATATATTTT.

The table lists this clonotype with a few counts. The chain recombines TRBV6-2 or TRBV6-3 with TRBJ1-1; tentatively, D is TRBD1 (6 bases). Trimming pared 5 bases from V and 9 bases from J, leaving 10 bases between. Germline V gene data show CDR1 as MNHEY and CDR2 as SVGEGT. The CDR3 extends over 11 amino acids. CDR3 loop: CASSNRDKAFF. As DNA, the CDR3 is TGTGCCAGCAGTAACCGGGACAAAGCTTTCTTT.

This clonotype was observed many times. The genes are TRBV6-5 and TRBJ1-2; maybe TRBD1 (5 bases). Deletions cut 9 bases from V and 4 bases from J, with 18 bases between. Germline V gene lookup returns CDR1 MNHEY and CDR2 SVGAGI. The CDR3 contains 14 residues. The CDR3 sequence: CASNIGGIGYGYTF. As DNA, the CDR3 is TGTGCCAGTAATATCGGGGGGATAGGCTATGGCTACACCTTC.

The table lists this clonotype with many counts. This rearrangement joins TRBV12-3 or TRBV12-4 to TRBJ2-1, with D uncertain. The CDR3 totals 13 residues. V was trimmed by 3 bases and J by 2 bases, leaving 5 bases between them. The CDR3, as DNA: TGTGCCAGCAGTTTTCTTACCTACAATGAGCAGTTCTTC. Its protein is CASSFLTYNEQFF.

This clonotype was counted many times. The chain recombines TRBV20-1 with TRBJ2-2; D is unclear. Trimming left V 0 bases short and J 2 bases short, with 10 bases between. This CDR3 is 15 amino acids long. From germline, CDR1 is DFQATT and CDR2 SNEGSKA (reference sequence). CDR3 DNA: TGCAGTGCTAGAGATCTGAAGATTAACACCGGGGAGCTGTTTTTT. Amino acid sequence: CSARDLKINTGELFF.

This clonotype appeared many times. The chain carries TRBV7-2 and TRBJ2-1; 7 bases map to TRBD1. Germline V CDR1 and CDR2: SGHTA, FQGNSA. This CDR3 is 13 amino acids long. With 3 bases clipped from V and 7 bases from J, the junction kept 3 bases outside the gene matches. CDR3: CASSFQGENEQFF. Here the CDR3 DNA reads TGTGCCAGCAGCTTTCAGGGGGAGAATGAGCAGTTCTTC.

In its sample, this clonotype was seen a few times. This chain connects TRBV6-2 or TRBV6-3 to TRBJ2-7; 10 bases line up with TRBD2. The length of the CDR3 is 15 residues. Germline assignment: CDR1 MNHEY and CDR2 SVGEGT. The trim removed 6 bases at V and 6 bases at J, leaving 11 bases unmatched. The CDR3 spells CASRELDGLAVEQYF. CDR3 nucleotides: TGTGCCAGCAGAGAGTTAGACGGACTAGCGGTCGAGCAGTACTTC.

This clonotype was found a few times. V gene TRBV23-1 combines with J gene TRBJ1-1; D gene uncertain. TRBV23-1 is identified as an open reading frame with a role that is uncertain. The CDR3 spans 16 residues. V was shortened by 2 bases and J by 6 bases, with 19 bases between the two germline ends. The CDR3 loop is CASSQPRGIRPSEAFF. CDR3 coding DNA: TGCGCCAGCAGTCAACCGCGCGGGATCAGACCCTCTGAAGCTTTCTTT.